The 31 T cell receptor beta chains below come from one sample, sequenced in a study of response to subunit inactivated influenza vaccine. MiXCR, applied by TCRdb to the RT-PCR reads, yields one record per CDR3 protein. The sample yields about 700,000 distinct CDR3 sequences, approximately 14% seen once. The starting material was PBMCs from blood, obtained 11 to 12 days after vaccination. The receptors stem from a man aged 50 or older who received an inactivated influenza vaccine.

The rearrangement uses TRBV7-9 and TRBJ2-7; D possibly corresponds to TRBD1 (6 bases). Trimming shortened V by 5 bases and J by 5 bases, and 10 bases separated the two germline ends. CDR1 and CDR2 from the germline V gene are SEHNR and FQNEAQ (reference sequence). This CDR3 has 12 residues. CDR3 region: CASSPWDNEQYF. DNA of the CDR3: TGTGCCAGCAGCCCTTGGGACAACGAGCAGTACTTC.

At least ten counts were recorded for this clonotype. This rearrangement joins TRBV4-3 to TRBJ2-7; unclear D gene. Germline assignment: CDR1 LGHNA and CDR2 YSLEER. The CDR3 runs to 15 residues. V gave up 0 bases and J gave up 3 bases, with 12 bases separating them. The CDR3 spells CASSQESARNYEQYF. CDR3 sequence (DNA): TGCGCCAGCAGCCAAGAGTCTGCCAGAAACTACGAGCAGTACTTC.

This clonotype was detected only a few times. This rearrangement joins TRBV25-1 to TRBJ2-7; D unresolved. The germline V gene has CDR1 MGHDK and CDR2 SYGVNS. Trimming took 1 base from V and 0 from J, leaving 13 bases between them. The CDR3 contains 16 residues. The CDR3 loop is CASSESVGRSSYEQYF. CDR3 in DNA: TGTGCCAGCAGTGAATCTGTCGGGCGAAGCTCCTACGAGCAGTACTTC.

The chain links TRBV27 to TRBJ2-7; no reliable D call. CDR1 and CDR2 from the germline V gene are MNHEY and SMNVEV (reference sequence). The V end was cut by 3 bases, the J end by 4 bases, with 13 bases between. The CDR3 contains 14 residues. In nucleotides, the CDR3 is TGTGCCAGCAGTTTTCTCCCGGTAGGGTACGAGCAGTACTTC. This codes for CASSFLPVGYEQYF.

The chain has TRBV7-7 and TRBJ2-5; no definite D call. V lost 0 bases, J lost 3 bases, and 8 bases lay in between. The CDR3 is made up of 14 amino acids. CDR1 is SSHAT and CDR2 is FNYEAQ in the germline V gene (reference sequence). The CDR3 reads CASSLAGREETQYF. In nucleotides, the CDR3 is TGTGCCAGCAGCTTAGCGGGTAGGGAAGAGACCCAGTACTTC.

The chain employs TRBV21-1 and TRBJ1-2; the table's TRBD1 call for D was not verified on the DNA. TRBV21-1 is given as a pseudogene. The CDR3 spans 13 residues. Here the CDR3 reads CASSSTGPGGYTF. In nucleotides, the CDR3 is TGTGCCAGCAGCAGCACAGGGCCAGGAGGCTACACCTTC.

This chain uses TRBV29-1 with TRBJ2-7, with 7 bases that match TRBD1. The CDR3 totals 13 residues. From germline, CDR1 is SQVTM and CDR2 ANQGSEA. J gave up 0 bases and V 6 bases, and 5 bases lay outside the gene matches. CDR3 nucleotide sequence: TGCAGCGTAGCGGACAGGAGCTCCTACGAGCAGTACTTC. Amino acid sequence: CSVADRSSYEQYF.

This clonotype was recorded at least ten times. The chain links TRBV10-2 to TRBJ2-3; no clear D gene. This CDR3 comprises 13 residues. CDR1 is WSHSY and CDR2 is SAAADI in the germline V gene. Trimming took off 7 bases at V and 4 bases at J, with 12 bases between the two ends. The CDR3 protein is CASTPPWSDTQYF. For the CDR3, the DNA is TGCGCCAGCACCCCGCCATGGTCAGATACGCAGTATTTT.

This clonotype has a handful of counts. J is TRBJ1-4 and V is TRBV6-5; D is unresolved. The CDR3 length is 15 residues. V shed 4 bases and J shed 0 bases, with 9 bases lying between them. CDR1 is MNHEY and CDR2 is SVGAGI in the germline V gene. The CDR3 loop reads CASSLTPTTNEKLFF. For the CDR3, the DNA is TGTGCCAGCAGTTTGACACCTACAACTAATGAAAAACTGTTTTTT.

This clonotype was seen a few times. This sequence joins TRBV27 and TRBJ2-1; D gene uncertain. Germline CDR1 and CDR2: MNHEY and SMNVEV (reference sequence). The length of the CDR3 is 13 residues. V shed 6 bases and J shed 7 bases, with 13 bases lying between them. In DNA form, the CDR3 reads TGTGCCAGCAGCTTTCGGTTAGGAAATGAGCAGTTCTTC. As protein: CASSFRLGNEQFF.

This clonotype was seen a few times. The chain links TRBV29-1 to TRBJ2-2; 13 bases align to TRBD2. Germline values: CDR1 SQVTM, CDR2 ANQGSEA. V shed 7 bases, J shed 3 bases, and the junction held 8 bases outside the gene matches. The CDR3 spans 16 residues. CDR3 sequence reads: CSAEELAGGDTGELFF. In DNA form, the CDR3 reads TGCAGCGCCGAAGAACTAGCGGGAGGGGACACCGGGGAGCTGTTTTTT.

This clonotype was detected many times. The V call is TRBV5-6, the J call TRBJ1-4; D possibly corresponds to TRBD1 (6 bases). Trimming took 0 bases from V and 7 from J, leaving 13 bases between them. The CDR3 is made up of 15 amino acids. Germline lookup yields CDR1 SGHDT and CDR2 YYEEEE. CDR3 amino acids: CASSLGAGTSEKLFF. In DNA form, the CDR3 reads TGTGCCAGCAGCTTGGGGGCCGGGACATCTGAAAAACTGTTTTTT.

This clonotype was recorded at least ten times. This chain joins TRBV10-2 and TRBJ2-7; TRBD2 matches at 9 bases. V was pared by 1 base and J by 4 bases, with 5 bases of the junction left unmatched. This CDR3 has 15 residues. Germline values: CDR1 WSHSY, CDR2 SAAADI. CDR3 sequence reads: CASSEWAGGPYEQYF. The CDR3 bases are TGCGCCAGCAGTGAGTGGGCGGGAGGGCCTTACGAGCAGTACTTC.

This clonotype appeared a few times. The chain is built from TRBV28 and TRBJ1-1; no clear D gene. The germline V gene encodes CDR1 MDHEN and CDR2 SYDVKM. This CDR3 contains 17 residues. Trimming shortened V by 3 bases and J by 3 bases, and 20 bases separated the two germline ends. DNA of the CDR3: TGTGCCAGCAGTTTCTTGGTCGGGCGTCCCGTGGACACTGAAGCTTTCTTT. This gives the protein CASSFLVGRPVDTEAFF.

The chain links TRBV7-2 to TRBJ2-2; possibly TRBD1 for D (6 bases). V was trimmed by 4 bases and J by 6 bases, leaving 12 bases between them. Germline lookup yields CDR1 SGHTA and CDR2 FQGNSA. This CDR3 region has 14 residues. Here the CDR3 reads CASSSQGTAGELFF. In DNA form, the CDR3 reads TGTGCCAGCAGCTCCCAGGGGACCGCCGGGGAGCTGTTTTTT.

The chain combines TRBV7-2 with TRBJ1-5; D is perhaps TRBD1 (5 bases). Looked up from germline, CDR1 is SGHTA and CDR2 is FQGNSA. The CDR3 length is 15 residues. Trimming took off 6 bases at V and 6 bases at J, with 18 bases between the two ends. CDR3 sequence (DNA): TGTGCCAGCAGTTTCGGGGCCGATGGGTTTCAGCCCCAGCATTTT. Translated: CASSFGADGFQPQHF.

This clonotype has just one count. V is TRBV20-1 and J is TRBJ2-5, with TRBD2 identical over 14 bases. V lost 5 bases to trimming and J lost 5 bases; unmatched junction nucleotides: 13. The germline V gene has CDR1 DFQATT and CDR2 SNEGSKA (reference sequence). The CDR3 contains 17 residues. The CDR3 here is CSAARLAGGPRGETQYF. CDR3 in DNA: TGCAGTGCTGCCCGACTAGCGGGAGGGCCCAGGGGGGAGACCCAGTACTTC.

This clonotype was seen only a few times. The chain uses TRBV12-3 or TRBV12-4 and TRBJ2-2; D possibly corresponds to TRBD2 (5 bases). The CDR3 is 14 residues long. V shed 6 bases and J shed 3 bases, with 11 bases lying between them. This CDR3 is CASSPISDTGELFF. CDR3 coding DNA: TGTGCCAGCAGCCCCATTAGCGACACCGGGGAGCTGTTTTTT.

This clonotype appeared many times. The rearrangement links TRBV7-8 to TRBJ2-3; possibly TRBD2 for D (5 bases). The germline V gene encodes CDR1 SGHVS and CDR2 FQNEAQ. Trimming took 1 base from V and 2 from J, leaving 10 bases between them. This CDR3 spans 15 amino acids. In nucleotides, the CDR3 is TGTGCCAGCAGCTTAGAAGCGGCCGTCACAGATACGCAGTATTTT. Its translation is CASSLEAAVTDTQYF.

This clonotype was seen ten or more times. This chain joins TRBV12-3 or TRBV12-4 and TRBJ2-1; tentative D call: TRBD2 (5 bases). V was pared by 5 bases and J by 8 bases, with 16 bases between. This CDR3 spans 14 amino acids. CDR3 amino acids: CASSRWTGPHEQFF. The CDR3 bases are TGTGCCAGCAGTCGTTGGACTGGCCCCCATGAGCAGTTCTTC.

This clonotype showed up just a few times. The chain joins TRBV30 to TRBJ2-1, with D unclear. The germline CDR1 and CDR2 sequences are GTSNPN and SVGIG (reference sequence). The CDR3 has 13 residues. The V end was cut by 4 bases, the J end by 7 bases, with 14 bases between. The CDR3 loop reads CAWIKAGRNEQFF. CDR3 bases: TGTGCCTGGATCAAGGCAGGTAGGAATGAGCAGTTCTTC.

The rearrangement links TRBV6-2 or TRBV6-3 to TRBJ2-1; TRBD2 matches at 9 bases. Trimming removed 6 bases from V and 7 bases from J; junction bases left unmatched: 4. CDR1 is MNHEY, CDR2 SVGEGT, per germline. This CDR3 has 13 amino acids. CDR3 bases: TGTGCCAGCAGCGGACTAGCGATGAATGAGCAGTTCTTC. This encodes CASSGLAMNEQFF.

This clonotype was observed a handful of times. The chain recombines TRBV28 with TRBJ2-1, with unresolved D. V was clipped by 6 bases and J by 8 bases, with 11 bases between them. The CDR3 is 12 amino acids. Germline CDR1 is MDHEN and CDR2 is SYDVKM. CDR3 region: CASRPEVDEQFF. In DNA form, the CDR3 reads TGTGCCAGCAGGCCCGAGGTGGATGAGCAGTTCTTC. Looking up the rest from reference TRBV28 and TRBJ2-1 gives the full variable domain: DVKVTQSSRYLVKRTGEKVFLECVQDMDHENMFWYRQDPGLGLRLIYFSYDVKMKEKGDIPEGYSVSREKKERFSLILESASTNQTSMYLCASRPEVDEQFFGPGTRLTVL.

The chain couples TRBV12-3 or TRBV12-4 to TRBJ2-7, with TRBD2 as a possible D gene (5 bases). CDR3 length: 12 residues. V was cut by 7 bases and J by 0 bases, with 7 bases left in between. This chain's CDR3 is CASTAGSYEQYF. The DNA of the CDR3 is TGTGCCAGCACGGCGGGCTCCTACGAGCAGTACTTC.

The chain uses TRBV6-2 or TRBV6-3 and TRBJ2-7; no firm D call. Germline V gives CDR1 MNHEY, CDR2 SVGEGT. The V end was cut by 5 bases, the J end by 4 bases, with 21 bases between. This CDR3 contains 16 residues. The CDR3 DNA is TGTGCCAGCAGTGATACCGCCCGGAGCCTACTGTACGAGCAGTACTTC. This encodes CASSDTARSLLYEQYF.

The rearrangement uses TRBV28 and TRBJ2-1; a weak D match, TRBD1 (5 bases). V was shortened by 6 bases and J by 9 bases, with 9 bases between the two germline ends. CDR1 MDHEN and CDR2 SYDVKM come from the germline V gene. CDR3 length: 11 amino acids. The CDR3 is CASRAQGEQFF. The CDR3 DNA follows: TGTGCCAGCAGAGCCCAGGGTGAGCAGTTCTTC.

This clonotype was observed a few times. The chain is built from TRBV30 and TRBJ2-2, with unresolved D. Germline loops: CDR1 GTSNPN, CDR2 SVGIG (reference sequence). V was trimmed by 0 bases and J by 6 bases, leaving 11 bases between them. CDR3 length equals 14 residues. The CDR3 is CAWSVKGSAGELFF. CDR3 sequence (DNA): TGTGCCTGGAGTGTAAAAGGGTCGGCCGGGGAGCTGTTTTTT.

This clonotype occurred a few times. The chain is built from TRBV28 and TRBJ2-7, with a weak D call TRBD1 (5 bases). CDR1 and CDR2 from the germline V gene are MDHEN and SYDVKM. There are 14 residues in the CDR3. V dropped 6 bases and J dropped 6 bases, with 18 bases sitting between them. The CDR3 protein is CASSLMGRSLEQYF. The CDR3 region has the DNA TGTGCCAGCAGCCTGATGGGGCGGTCGCTCGAGCAGTACTTC.

This clonotype was counted a few times. The rearrangement joins TRBV10-3 to TRBJ2-5; maybe TRBD2 (6 bases). CDR3 size: 18 residues. Germline V gene sequence: CDR1 ENHRY, CDR2 SYGVKD. The germline V and J ends were trimmed by 0 bases and 4 bases, with 21 bases remaining between them. CDR3 protein: CAISESVSRDFRGETQYF. As DNA, the CDR3 is TGTGCCATCAGTGAGTCTGTTTCTCGGGACTTTAGAGGAGAGACCCAGTACTTC.

This clonotype was picked up a small number of times. The rearrangement joins TRBV2 to TRBJ2-5, with D hard to call. Germline CDR1 SNHLY, CDR2 FYNNEI. Trimming stripped 7 bases from V and 4 bases from J, with 10 bases between. This CDR3 region has 12 residues. The CDR3 here is CASIGPGETQYF. DNA for the CDR3: TGTGCCAGCATAGGCCCAGGAGAGACCCAGTACTTC. The variable domain in full, with the rest retrieved from reference TRBV2 and TRBJ2-5, is EPEVTQTPSHQVTQMGQEVILRCVPISNHLYFYWYRQILGQKVEFLVSFYNNEISEKSEIFDDQFSVERPDGSNFTLKIRSTKLEDSAMYFCASIGPGETQYFGPGTRLLVL.

This clonotype was seen repeatedly, ten times or more. This chain uses TRBV20-1 with TRBJ2-6; 8 bases agree with TRBD1. Trimming cost V 3 bases and J 0 bases; bases outside gene matches: 4. CDR1 is DFQATT, CDR2 SNEGSKA, per germline (reference sequence). The CDR3 sequence is 16 residues long. The CDR3 DNA follows: TGCAGTGCTAGCGACAGGGGAATCTCTGGGGCCAACGTCCTGACTTTC. Residues: CSASDRGISGANVLTF.